This T cell receptor beta chain originates from a study of T cells in tumors after PD-1 blockade. Comments on this clone: Its specificity is unknown.

Study results and limitations: Only pre- versus post-treatment comparisons showed clonal replacement.

The V and J ends lost 1 base and 5 bases respectively, with 11 bases between them. Germline lookup yields CDR1 SEHNR and CDR2 FQNEAQ (reference sequence). The CDR3 is 14 amino acids. This table comes from immunoSEQ multiplex PCR, and its TCRdb copy is limited to in-frame clones, with some not included. The table shows fewer than 8,000 clones, with roughly 69% occurring only once. The rearrangement joins TRBV7-9 to TRBJ2-5; D assignment may be TRBD1 or TRBD2 (6 bases each). The sequencing here drew on tumor tissue, taken after anti-PD-1 treatment. The sequence was obtained from a human donor with basal cell carcinoma. In DNA, the CDR3 is TGTGCCAGCAGCTTAGGGGGGGCCGTGGAGACCCAGTACTTC. Protein product: CASSLGGAVETQYF.